A single sample is the source of the 21 T cell receptor beta chains below, sequenced in a study of T cell responses to AZD1222 COVID-19 vaccine. Method: immunoSEQ multiplex PCR; TCRdb's copy keeps in-frame clones and lacks some. The table has approximately 100,000 clones, 70% to 90% seen once. The sequencing here drew on peripheral blood, taken on day 0 of AZD1222 vaccination. The receptors here all came from an adult in good health.

The rearrangement links TRBV24-1 to TRBJ1-2; TRBD1 agrees at 7 bases. V lost 5 bases, J lost 4 bases, and 9 bases stayed unmatched. The CDR3 contains 15 residues. CDR1 and CDR2 from the germline V gene are KGHDR and SFDVKD. CDR3 region: CATSGTGAGGYGYTF. CDR3 in DNA: TGTGCCACCAGTGGTACAGGGGCGGGAGGCTATGGCTACACCTTC.

The CDR3 DNA reads as TGTGCCAGCAGCCTGACGGGGTCAGGAGCTTTCTTT. Translated, it gives CASSLTGSGAFF. V and J are TRBV2 and TRBJ1-1; unclear D gene. CDR3 length: 12 residues. Trimming took off 6 bases at V and 10 bases at J, with 15 bases between the two ends. CDR1 is SNHLY, CDR2 FYNNEI, per germline.

V usage is TRBV9 and J usage is TRBJ2-3; 15 bases match TRBD2. Germline V gives CDR1 SGDLS, CDR2 YYNGEE. This CDR3 contains 18 residues. With 4 bases clipped from V and 3 bases from J, the junction kept 9 bases outside the gene matches. This CDR3 reads CASSRGLAGGPRTDTQYF. The CDR3 DNA reads TGTGCCAGCAGCAGAGGACTAGCGGGGGGGCCACGAACAGATACGCAGTATTTT.

The chain is built from TRBV28 and TRBJ1-1; TRBD1 might be the D (5 bases). The V end lost 8 bases, the J end lost 8 bases, and 15 bases lay between the germline ends. This CDR3 contains 12 residues. The germline gives CDR1 MDHEN, CDR2 SYDVKM. The CDR3: CASYIGGAEAFF. DNA for the CDR3: TGTGCCAGCTACATCGGAGGGGCCGAAGCTTTCTTT.

Only one count was recorded for this clone. The rearrangement links TRBV20-1 to TRBJ2-1, with TRBD1 as a possible D gene (6 bases). The CDR3 has 15 residues. The V end was cut by 3 bases, the J end by 8 bases, with 20 bases between. Looked up from germline, CDR1 is DFQATT and CDR2 is SNEGSKA (reference sequence). CDR3 loop: CSASQGIILIDEQFF. The CDR3 DNA sequence: TGCAGTGCTAGTCAGGGGATCATTTTAATCGATGAGCAGTTCTTC.

The chain links TRBV5-1 to TRBJ2-1; tentatively, D is TRBD2 (6 bases). The CDR3 is 16 amino acids. The V gene's germline CDR1 is SGHRS and CDR2 YFSETQ. Trimming stripped 2 bases from V and 3 bases from J, with 15 bases between. The CDR3 DNA follows: TGCGCCAGCAGCTTACTGGGGATGGGGGGCTACAATGAGCAGTTCTTC. It encodes CASSLLGMGGYNEQFF.

Only one count was recorded for this clone. Other nucleotide sequences in the sample specify the same CDR3. V is TRBV3-1 (or the pseudogene TRBV3-2) and J is TRBJ1-2, with D hard to call. V gave up 1 base and J gave up 4 bases, with 4 bases separating them. Germline loops: CDR1 LGHDT, CDR2 YNNKEL (reference sequence). This CDR3 region has 12 residues. CDR3 sequence: CASSQGAYGYTF. The CDR3 DNA sequence: TGTGCCAGCAGCCAAGGGGCCTATGGCTACACCTTC.

This chain connects TRBV4-3 to TRBJ2-3; a weak D match, TRBD2 (6 bases). Germline V CDR1 and CDR2: LGHNA, YSLEER. Trimming cost V 0 bases and J 3 bases, with 10 bases left between them. There are 15 residues in the CDR3. CDR3 sequence reads: CASSQDGGLTDTQYF. Here the CDR3 DNA reads TGCGCCAGCAGCCAAGATGGGGGGTTGACAGATACGCAGTATTTT.

This chain joins TRBV7-2 and TRBJ2-1; TRBD1 might be the D (6 bases). The V end was cut by 3 bases, the J end by 12 bases, with 15 bases between. The CDR3 covers 13 residues. In germline, CDR1 is SGHTA, CDR2 FQGNSA. The CDR3 nucleotides are TGTGCCAGCAGCTTGGCTACCCTACAGGGGCAGTTCTTC. Translation: CASSLATLQGQFF.

This chain uses TRBV3-1 (or the pseudogene TRBV3-2) with TRBJ2-1; TRBD1 matches at 10 bases. Losses at the gene ends were 5 bases for V and 8 bases for J; bases not matched to a gene: 9. Germline V CDR1 and CDR2: LGHDT, YNNKEL (reference sequence). The CDR3 is made up of 15 amino acids. The DNA of the CDR3 is TGTGCCAGCAGCGCCCGACAGGGGGCACTCTATGAGCAGTTCTTC. Protein: CASSARQGALYEQFF.

The rearrangement joins TRBV13 to TRBJ1-6; no definite D call. The V gene lost 6 bases and the J gene lost 7 bases, with 19 bases spanning the gap. Per the germline V gene, CDR1 is PRHDT and CDR2 is FYEKMQ (reference sequence). The CDR3 runs to 16 residues. The CDR3, as DNA: TGTGCCAGCAGAGGAAGGGCTGGCAGTCGAAATTCACCCCTCCACTTT. Translation gives CASRGRAGSRNSPLHF.

The chain carries TRBV19 and TRBJ1-6; D remains unclear. The CDR3 sequence is 15 residues long. The V end was cut by 3 bases, the J end by 4 bases, with 10 bases between. The V gene's germline CDR1 is LNHDA and CDR2 SQIVND (reference sequence). As DNA, the CDR3 is TGTGCCAGTAGTATGCAGTCCGCTTATAATTCACCCCTCCACTTT. Translated, it gives CASSMQSAYNSPLHF. Based on the CDR3 plus reference TRBV19 and TRBJ1-6, the full variable domain is DGGITQSPKYLFRKEGQNVTLSCEQNLNHDAMYWYRQDPGQGLRLIYYSQIVNDFQKGDIAEGYSVSREKKESFPLTVTSAQKNPTAFYLCASSMQSAYNSPLHFGNGTRLTVT.

CDR3 amino acids: CASRGQGPYEQYF. CDR3 in DNA: TGCGCCAGCAGGGGACAGGGTCCGTACGAGCAGTACTTC. The V gene is TRBV5-1, the J gene TRBJ2-7; 9 positions match TRBD1. The V segment lost 5 bases and the J segment 4 bases; nucleotides outside the gene matches: 4. Germline V gene sequence: CDR1 SGHRS, CDR2 YFSETQ. There are 13 residues in the CDR3. The entire variable domain, with the rest obtained from reference TRBV5-1 and TRBJ2-7, is as follows: KAGVTQTPRYLIKTRGQQVTLSCSPISGHRSVSWYQQTPGQGLQFLFEYFSETQRNKGNFPGRFSGRQFSNSRSEMNVSTLELGDSALYLCASRGQGPYEQYFGPGTRLTVT.

The rearrangement joins TRBV20-1 to TRBJ2-3; D remains ambiguous. CDR3 length equals 11 residues. The germline V and J ends were trimmed by 5 bases and 12 bases, with 15 bases remaining between them. CDR1 and CDR2 from the germline V gene are DFQATT and SNEGSKA (reference sequence). CDR3 nucleotide sequence: TGCAGTGCTCAAGTGGAGATTTCCCAGTATTTT. It translates to CSAQVEISQYF.

The V and J genes are TRBV10-3 and TRBJ1-2; D gene unclear. CDR3 length: 13 residues. The V gene lost 0 bases and the J gene lost 8 bases, with 10 bases spanning the gap. Germline CDR1 is ENHRY and CDR2 is SYGVKD. DNA of the CDR3: TGTGCCATCAGTGAGTCTGGGTTTCGAGGCTACACCTTC. The encoded protein is CAISESGFRGYTF.

The chain recombines TRBV5-4 with TRBJ1-4; D is unclear. CDR1 and CDR2 from the germline V gene are SGHNT and YYREEE (reference sequence). The CDR3 sequence is 17 residues long. V was cut by 0 bases and J by 7 bases, with 19 bases left in between. The CDR3 nucleotides are TGTGCCAGCAGCTTGGCGCTAGGTAGTCCGACCCGTGAAAAACTGTTTTTT. Translated, it gives CASSLALGSPTREKLFF.

This clone was detected only a few times. The chain joins TRBV9 to TRBJ1-5; D not resolved. V lost 3 bases, J lost 2 bases, and 12 bases lay in between. The CDR3 extends over 15 amino acids. Germline V gives CDR1 SGDLS, CDR2 YYNGEE. CDR3 in DNA: TGTGCCAGCAGCGCAAGGGATTTTGGCAATCAGCCCCAGCATTTT. This translates into CASSARDFGNQPQHF.

The rearrangement links TRBV7-9 to TRBJ2-2; D could derive from TRBD1 or TRBD2 (6 bases each). Germline-derived CDR1 and CDR2 are SEHNR and FQNEAQ (reference sequence). The CDR3 is made up of 12 amino acids. The V gene lost 6 bases and the J gene lost 6 bases, with 8 bases spanning the gap. CDR3 bases: TGTGCCAGCAGGGGGGGCCCCGGGGAGCTGTTTTTT. This translates into CASRGGPGELFF.

The chain links TRBV19 to TRBJ2-7; D uncertain. Germline V gives CDR1 LNHDA, CDR2 SQIVND (reference sequence). V was cut by 3 bases and J by 3 bases, with 9 bases left in between. This CDR3 has 13 amino acids. CDR3 loop: CASSIQVGYEQYF. The CDR3 region has the DNA TGTGCCAGTAGTATTCAGGTGGGCTACGAGCAGTACTTC.

The V call is TRBV5-1, the J call TRBJ2-5; TRBD2 might be the D (5 bases). This CDR3 is built from 17 residues. The germline V gene encodes CDR1 SGHRS and CDR2 YFSETQ. Trimming left V 0 bases short and J 4 bases short, with 19 bases between. As DNA, the CDR3 is TGCGCCAGCAGCTTGGTCCTCCCGGGGAGTAGTCGAGAGACCCAGTACTTC. This encodes CASSLVLPGSSRETQYF.

The rearrangement uses TRBV4-3 and TRBJ2-6; 9 bases match TRBD2. This CDR3 is built from 21 residues. Germline loops: CDR1 LGHNA, CDR2 YSLEER. V was clipped by 0 bases and J by 0 bases; unmatched bases: 12. The CDR3 region has the DNA TGCGCCAGCAGCCAAGATACGCTCGAGCGGGGGGTCCTCTCTGGGGCCAACGTCCTGACTTTC. This sequence encodes CASSQDTLERGVLSGANVLTF.